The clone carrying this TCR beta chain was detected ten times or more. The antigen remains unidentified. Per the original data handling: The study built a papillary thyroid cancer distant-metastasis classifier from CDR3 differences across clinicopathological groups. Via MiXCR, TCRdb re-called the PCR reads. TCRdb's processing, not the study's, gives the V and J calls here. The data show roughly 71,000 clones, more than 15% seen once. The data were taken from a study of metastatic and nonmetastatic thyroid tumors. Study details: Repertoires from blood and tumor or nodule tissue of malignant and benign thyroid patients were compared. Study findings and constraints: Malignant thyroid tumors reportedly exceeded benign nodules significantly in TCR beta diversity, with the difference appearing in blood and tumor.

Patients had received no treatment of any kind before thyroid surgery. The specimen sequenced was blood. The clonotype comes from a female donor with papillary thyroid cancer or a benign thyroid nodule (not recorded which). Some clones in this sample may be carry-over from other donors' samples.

The CDR3 sequence: CSASSLYNEQFF. CDR3 DNA: TGCAGTGCTAGTTCTCTTTACAATGAGCAGTTCTTC. The chain has TRBV20-1 and TRBJ2-1; D gene ambiguous. V dropped 3 bases and J dropped 4 bases, with 7 bases sitting between them. Germline loops: CDR1 DFQATT, CDR2 SNEGSKA (reference sequence). This CDR3 comprises 12 residues.